This TCR beta chain derives from a study of identical twins. Addition of a universal primer site occurred through template switching, and cDNA carried unique molecular identifiers. TCRdb itself ran the 5' RACE reads through MiXCR, one entry per CDR3 protein. Counted here are about 330,000 distinct CDR3 sequences, roughly an eighth occurring once; the ten biggest clones make up around 7.2%. Separately, the same data were catalogued under a study of yellow fever vaccine responses in identical twins.

This clonotype originated in a woman younger than 30 in good health. The sample taken for sequencing was CD8+ T cells sorted from blood.

Written as DNA, the CDR3 is TGCGCCAGCAGTGTAACAACTGACTATGGCTACACCTTC. As protein: CASSVTTDYGYTF. The chain recombines TRBV10-2 with TRBJ1-2; D remains ambiguous. CDR1 and CDR2 (germline): WSHSY, SAAADI. This CDR3 is built from 13 residues. V lost 4 bases and J 3 bases, leaving 9 bases between the germline ends.